This T cell receptor beta chain came from a study of shared clonotypes between healthy human individuals. Study-wide results and caveats: Some naive CD4 clonotypes, 5% to 5.5%, turned up in common across a handful of donors. A reduction in generation probabilities was seen for non-shared clonotypes relative to those shared by all four donors.

The V end was cut by 0 bases, the J end by 4 bases, with 14 bases between. There are 16 residues in the CDR3. This clone was counted only a few times. Its cognate antigen is unknown. Using immunoSEQ multiplex PCR, the repertoire was profiled, and TCRdb retains in-frame clones only, with some absent. The table shows 1 million to 1.2 million clones, with approximately 77% occurring only once. The chain recombines TRBV6-7 with TRBJ2-3; D not certain. TRBV6-7 is given ORF status, its function remaining uncertain. The source material was memory CD4+ T cells from PBMCs. Stated subset: CD45RA-negative fraction. The receptor's source is a man in his late teens or twenties in good health. Some clones in this sample may be carry-over from other donors' samples. CDR3 in DNA: TGTGCCAGCAGTTACTCGGCAGGTAAGAGCGCAGATACGCAGTATTTT. Protein: CASSYSAGKSADTQYF.